These T cell receptor beta chains were read from a single sample in a study of blood T cell repertoires in COVID-19. TCRdb keeps only in-frame clones here, not all; method: immunoSEQ multiplex PCR. The sample gives 490,000 or so clones, around 89% of which show up once; about 2% is in the top ten. The sequenced sample consisted of PBMCs or T cells enriched from blood (not recorded which). These receptors all come from a woman between 40 and 55 years old who had recovered from COVID-19. CDR3s include the opening cysteine and the closing phenylalanine or tryptophan. A D gene is named only where the DNA matches it firmly. Rows give clone size only sometimes, using once, few, many, or a class for an expanded clone.

TRBJ1-1 TRBV29-1 . . CSVSQTSNTEAFF TGCAGCGTCTCACAGACCTCGAACACTGAAGCTTTCTTT
TRBJ2-2 TRBV25-1 . . CASSNRVTLTGELFF TGTGCCAGCAGCAATCGAGTTACGCTCACCGGGGAGCTGTTTTTT
TRBJ2-5 TRBV15 . . CATSRDTAETQYF TGTGCCACCAGCAGAGATACTGCAGAGACCCAGTACTTC
TRBJ2-7 TRBV5-1 . . CASSRDGKQYF TGCGCCAGCAGCCGCGACGGGAAACAGTACTTC
TRBJ2-1 TRBV6-5 TRBD1 . CASRDRDRGHNEQFF TGTGCCAGCAGGGACCGGGACAGGGGTCACAATGAGCAGTTCTTC
TRBJ2-1 TRBV29-1 . . CSVWLRVPYNEQFF TGCAGCGTTTGGTTGCGGGTACCTTACAATGAGCAGTTCTTC
TRBJ1-5 TRBV7-2 . . CASSLVSWAGVNQPQHF TGTGCCAGCAGCTTAGTGAGTTGGGCAGGGGTCAATCAGCCCCAGCATTTT
TRBJ2-1 TRBV20-1 TRBD2 . CSASVNGRPLYNEQFF TGCAGTGCTAGTGTTAACGGGAGGCCCCTTTACAATGAGCAGTTCTTC
TRBJ2-7 TRBV7-9 TRBD1 . CASSKPPGTVGPYEQYF TGTGCCAGCAGCAAACCCCCTGGGACAGTGGGACCCTACGAGCAGTACTTC
TRBJ2-3 TRBV5-4 TRBD2 once CASSLVGTSSDTQYF TGTGCCAGCAGCTTGGTGGGGACTAGCTCAGATACGCAGTATTTT
TRBJ2-7 TRBV7-9 TRBD1 . CASSQTGPGSYEQYF TGTGCCAGCAGCCAGACAGGGCCGGGATCCTACGAGCAGTACTTC
TRBJ1-1 TRBV6-1 . few CASSELGRANTEAFF TGTGCCAGCAGTGAATTGGGGAGAGCGAACACTGAAGCTTTCTTT
TRBJ1-1 TRBV30 . . CAGTGRGNTEAFF TGTGCCGGTACAGGGCGCGGGAACACTGAAGCTTTCTTT
TRBJ2-3 TRBV29-1 TRBD1 . CSVATGGTLDTQYF TGCAGCGTTGCGACAGGGGGCACTTTGGATACGCAGTATTTT
TRBJ2-7 TRBV18 . . CATTSGVRVYEQYF TGTGCCACCACGTCGGGGGTCAGGGTCTACGAGCAGTACTTC
TRBJ2-1 TRBV30 TRBD1 . CACPGQGSYNEQFF TGTGCCTGCCCAGGACAGGGATCCTACAATGAGCAGTTCTTC
TRBJ2-7 TRBV11-2 . . CASSTYGGPAYEQYF TGTGCCAGCAGCACATACGGGGGGCCCGCCTACGAGCAGTACTTC
TRBJ1-1 TRBV4-1 TRBD1 . CASSQGQGGTEAFF TGCGCCAGCAGCCAAGGGCAGGGGGGCACTGAAGCTTTCTTT
TRBJ1-2 TRBV27 . . CASSLYAHTDYGYTF TGTGCCAGCAGTTTATATGCTCACACAGACTATGGCTACACCTTC
TRBJ1-2 TRBV6-5 TRBD1 . CASSRDSQAGGGYTF TGTGCCAGCAGTAGGGACAGCCAAGCCGGCGGGGGCTACACCTTC
TRBJ2-5 TRBV19 . . CASSIRHRRETQYF TGTGCCAGTAGTATTAGACATCGACGGGAGACCCAGTACTTC
TRBJ1-5 TRBV18 TRBD1 . CASSPPGTGYQPQHF TGTGCCAGCTCACCACCGGGGACAGGTTATCAGCCCCAGCATTTT
TRBJ1-1 TRBV19 . . CASSMGGSNTEAFF TGTGCCAGTAGTATGGGGGGTTCGAACACTGAAGCTTTCTTT
TRBJ2-7 TRBV9 TRBD2 . CASSVGASGSHSYEQYF TGTGCCAGCAGCGTAGGGGCTAGCGGGAGTCATTCCTACGAGCAGTACTTC
TRBJ1-2 TRBV15 TRBD1 . CATSREQGAQYYGYTF TGTGCCACCAGCAGAGAACAGGGGGCCCAGTACTATGGCTACACCTTC
TRBJ1-2 TRBV5-6 TRBD1 . CASSLGDRVYGYTF TGTGCCAGCAGCTTGGGGGACAGGGTTTATGGCTACACCTTC
TRBJ1-4 TRBV11-3 TRBD1 once CASSLTGSPNEKLFF TGTGCCAGCAGCTTGACAGGGTCGCCTAATGAAAAACTGTTTTTT
TRBJ1-2 TRBV10-3 . . CAISESDRRYGYTF TGTGCCATCAGTGAGTCGGACAGACGCTATGGCTACACCTTC
TRBJ1-1 TRBV18 TRBD1 . CASSLTTPGQGFTEAFF TGTGCCAGCTCACTCACAACACCGGGACAGGGTTTCACTGAAGCTTTCTTT
TRBJ2-1 TRBV5-6 TRBD2 . CASSLLLAGSYNEQFF TGTGCCAGCAGCTTGTTACTAGCGGGATCCTACAATGAGCAGTTCTTC
TRBJ2-7 TRBV27 TRBD2 . CASSLQAGAGYEQYF TGTGCCAGCAGTTTGCAAGCGGGAGCAGGGTACGAGCAGTACTTC
TRBJ2-7 TRBV27 TRBD1 . CASSLSRQGYEQYF TGTGCCAGCAGTTTATCCCGACAGGGCTACGAGCAGTACTTC
TRBJ1-1 TRBV11-3 . . CASSSKTGFDAEAFF TGTGCCAGCAGCTCGAAGACAGGCTTTGACGCTGAAGCTTTCTTT
TRBJ1-4 TRBV24-1 TRBD1 . CATSDPGTGGEKLFF TGTGCCACCAGTGATCCCGGGACAGGTGGGGAAAAACTGTTTTTT
TRBJ1-1 TRBV9 TRBD1 . CASRAGTDSLNTEAFF TGTGCCAGCAGAGCAGGGACAGACTCTCTGAACACTGAAGCTTTCTTT